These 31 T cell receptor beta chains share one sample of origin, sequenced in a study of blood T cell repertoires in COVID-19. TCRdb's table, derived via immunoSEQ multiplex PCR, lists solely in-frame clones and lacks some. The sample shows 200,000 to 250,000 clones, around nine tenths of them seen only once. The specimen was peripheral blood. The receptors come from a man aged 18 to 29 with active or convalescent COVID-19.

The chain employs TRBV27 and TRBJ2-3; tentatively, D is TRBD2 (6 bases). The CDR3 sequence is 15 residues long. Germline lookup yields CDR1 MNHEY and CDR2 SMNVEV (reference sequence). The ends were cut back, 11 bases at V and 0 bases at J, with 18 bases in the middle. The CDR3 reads CARGRPRDSTDTQYF. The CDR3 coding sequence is TGTGCCCGCGGCCGGCCGCGGGATAGCACAGATACGCAGTATTTT.

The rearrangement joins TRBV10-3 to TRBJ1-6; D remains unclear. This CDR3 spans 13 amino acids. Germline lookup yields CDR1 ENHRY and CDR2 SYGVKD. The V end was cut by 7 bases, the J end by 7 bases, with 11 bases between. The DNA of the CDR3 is TGTGCCATCAACTCGGAGGCAAATTCACCCCTCCACTTT. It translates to CAINSEANSPLHF.

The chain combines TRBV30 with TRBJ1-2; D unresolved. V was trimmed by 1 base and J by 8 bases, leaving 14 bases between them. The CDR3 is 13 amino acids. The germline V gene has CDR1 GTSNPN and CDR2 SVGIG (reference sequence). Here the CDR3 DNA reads TGTGCCTGGAGTGCCCACACTAAGGTCGGCTACACCTTC. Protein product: CAWSAHTKVGYTF.

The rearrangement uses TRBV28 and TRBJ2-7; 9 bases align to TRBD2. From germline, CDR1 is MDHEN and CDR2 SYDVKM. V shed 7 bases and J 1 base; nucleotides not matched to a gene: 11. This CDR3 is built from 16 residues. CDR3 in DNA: TGTGCCAGCAATAAGCCCGGAGCGGGAGGATCCTACGAGCAGTACTTC. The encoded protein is CASNKPGAGGSYEQYF.

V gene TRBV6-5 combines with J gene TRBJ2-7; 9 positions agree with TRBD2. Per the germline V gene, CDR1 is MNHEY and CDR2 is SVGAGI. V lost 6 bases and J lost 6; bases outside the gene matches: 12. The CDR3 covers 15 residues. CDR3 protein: CASSRLKREESEQYF. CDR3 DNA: TGTGCCAGCAGCCGACTCAAGCGGGAGGAATCCGAGCAGTACTTC.

The CDR3 nucleotides read TGTGCCAGCAGCGTACAGGGGTCCTACTATGGCTACACCTTC. Its translation: CASSVQGSYYGYTF. The rearrangement joins TRBV5-6 to TRBJ1-2, with TRBD1 matching 7 bases. Germline V gene data show CDR1 as SGHDT and CDR2 as YYEEEE. V was clipped by 4 bases and J by 3 bases; unmatched bases: 6. This CDR3 region has 14 residues.

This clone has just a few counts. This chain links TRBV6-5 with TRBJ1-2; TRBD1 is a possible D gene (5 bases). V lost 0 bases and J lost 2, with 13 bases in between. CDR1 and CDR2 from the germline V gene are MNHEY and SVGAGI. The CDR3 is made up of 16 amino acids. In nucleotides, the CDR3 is TGTGCCAGCAGTTACTCGGAGGGGCAGAGAAACTATGGCTACACCTTC. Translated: CASSYSEGQRNYGYTF.

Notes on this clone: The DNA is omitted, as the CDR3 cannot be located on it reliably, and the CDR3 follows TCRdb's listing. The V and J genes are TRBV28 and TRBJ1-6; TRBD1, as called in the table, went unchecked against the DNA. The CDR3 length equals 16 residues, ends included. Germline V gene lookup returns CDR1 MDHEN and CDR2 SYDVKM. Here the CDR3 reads CASSFGPGRYNSPLHF.

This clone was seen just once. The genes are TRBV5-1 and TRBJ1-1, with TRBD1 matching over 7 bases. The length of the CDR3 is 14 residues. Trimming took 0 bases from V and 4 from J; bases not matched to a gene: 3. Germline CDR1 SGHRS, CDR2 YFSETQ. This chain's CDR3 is CASSLGGQSTEAFF. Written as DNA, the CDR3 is TGCGCCAGCAGCTTGGGGGGACAGAGCACTGAAGCTTTCTTT.

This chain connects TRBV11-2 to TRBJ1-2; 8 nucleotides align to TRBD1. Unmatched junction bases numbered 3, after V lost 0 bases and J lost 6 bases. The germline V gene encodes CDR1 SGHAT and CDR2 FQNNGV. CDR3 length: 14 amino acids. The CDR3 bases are TGTGCCAGCAGCTTAGAGGACAGGGAAAATGGCTACACCTTC. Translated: CASSLEDRENGYTF.

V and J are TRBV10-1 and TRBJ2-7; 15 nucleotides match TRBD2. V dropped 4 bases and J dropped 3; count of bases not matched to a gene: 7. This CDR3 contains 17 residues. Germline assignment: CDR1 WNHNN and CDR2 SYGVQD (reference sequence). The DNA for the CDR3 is TGCGCCAGCAGTGGTTCGGGGACTAGCGGGAGGAACTACGAGCAGTACTTC. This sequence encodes CASSGSGTSGRNYEQYF.

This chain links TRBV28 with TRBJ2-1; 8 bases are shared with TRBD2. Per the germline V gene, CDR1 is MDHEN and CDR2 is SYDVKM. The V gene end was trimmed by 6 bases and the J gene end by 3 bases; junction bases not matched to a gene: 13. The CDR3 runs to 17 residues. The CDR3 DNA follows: TGTGCCAGCAGCACCCCAGGAACGGGAGGGGTCTACAATGAGCAGTTCTTC. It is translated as CASSTPGTGGVYNEQFF.

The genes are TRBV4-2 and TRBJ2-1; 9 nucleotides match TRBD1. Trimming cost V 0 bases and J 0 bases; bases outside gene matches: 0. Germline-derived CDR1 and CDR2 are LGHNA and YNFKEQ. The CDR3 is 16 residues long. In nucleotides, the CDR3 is TGTGCCAGCAGCCAAGAGGACAGGGGCTCCTACAATGAGCAGTTCTTC. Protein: CASSQEDRGSYNEQFF.

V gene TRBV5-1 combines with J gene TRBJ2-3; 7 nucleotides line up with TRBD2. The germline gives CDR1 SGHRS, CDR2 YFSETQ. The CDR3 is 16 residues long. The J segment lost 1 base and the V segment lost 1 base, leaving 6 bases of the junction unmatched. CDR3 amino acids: CASSLFPTSGTDTQYF. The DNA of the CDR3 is TGCGCCAGCAGCTTGTTTCCTACTAGCGGCACAGATACGCAGTATTTT.

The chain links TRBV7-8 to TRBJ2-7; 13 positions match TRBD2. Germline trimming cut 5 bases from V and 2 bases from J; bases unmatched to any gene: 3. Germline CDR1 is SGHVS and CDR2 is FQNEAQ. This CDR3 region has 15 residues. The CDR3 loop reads CASSGGTSGTYEQYF. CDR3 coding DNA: TGTGCCAGCAGCGGGGGGACTAGCGGGACCTACGAGCAGTACTTC. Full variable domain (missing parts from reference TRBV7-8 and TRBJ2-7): GAGVSQSPRYKVAKRGQDVALRCDPISGHVSLFWYQQALGQGPEFLTYFQNEAQLDKSGLPSDRFFAERPEGSVSTLKIQRTQQEDSAVYLCASSGGTSGTYEQYFGPGTRLTVT.

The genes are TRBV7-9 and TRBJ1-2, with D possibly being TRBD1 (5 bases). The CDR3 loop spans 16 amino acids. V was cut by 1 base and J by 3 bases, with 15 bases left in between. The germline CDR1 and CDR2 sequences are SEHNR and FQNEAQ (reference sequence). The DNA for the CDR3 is TGTGCCAGCAGCTTAGATTGGGCGGCGGGGGACTATGGCTACACCTTC. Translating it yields CASSLDWAAGDYGYTF.

CDR3 nucleotides: TGTGCCAGCAGCCGTAGAGGGGGAAATACTAACTATGGCTACACCTTC. Translation gives CASSRRGGNTNYGYTF. This chain links TRBV7-2 with TRBJ1-2; possible D gene TRBD1, 6 bases. This CDR3 spans 16 amino acids. The V and J ends lost 5 bases and 0 bases respectively, with 16 bases between them. The germline gives CDR1 SGHTA, CDR2 FQGNSA.

The chain's CDR3 is CAWSVLALGQGDYEQYF. The CDR3 DNA reads as TGTGCCTGGAGTGTACTGGCCCTCGGGCAGGGGGACTACGAGCAGTACTTC. V gene TRBV30 combines with J gene TRBJ2-7; TRBD1 aligns across 7 bases. The CDR3 is 17 amino acids. V lost 0 bases to trimming and J lost 3 bases; unmatched junction nucleotides: 14. CDR1 is GTSNPN, CDR2 SVGIG, per germline (reference sequence). Based on the CDR3 plus reference TRBV30 and TRBJ2-7, the full variable domain is SQTIHQWPATLVQPVGSPLSLECTVEGTSNPNLYWYRQAAGRGLQLLFYSVGIGQISSEVPQNLSASRPQDRQFILSSKKLLLSDSGFYLCAWSVLALGQGDYEQYFGPGTRLTVT.

This chain's CDR3 is CASSFLRTLSYNEQFF. CDR3 DNA sequence: TGTGCCAGCAGCTTTCTGAGGACACTCTCCTACAATGAGCAGTTCTTC. The chain uses TRBV11-2 and TRBJ2-1, with a possible D match to TRBD1 (5 bases). This CDR3 comprises 16 residues. Looked up from germline, CDR1 is SGHAT and CDR2 is FQNNGV. With 3 bases removed from V and 0 bases from J, the gap between germline ends came to 12 bases.

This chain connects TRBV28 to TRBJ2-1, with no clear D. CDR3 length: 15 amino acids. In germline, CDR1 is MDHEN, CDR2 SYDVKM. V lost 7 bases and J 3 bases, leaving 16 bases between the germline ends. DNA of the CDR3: TGTGCCAGCACGACCCGGGTCCCTGGCTACAATGAGCAGTTCTTC. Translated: CASTTRVPGYNEQFF.

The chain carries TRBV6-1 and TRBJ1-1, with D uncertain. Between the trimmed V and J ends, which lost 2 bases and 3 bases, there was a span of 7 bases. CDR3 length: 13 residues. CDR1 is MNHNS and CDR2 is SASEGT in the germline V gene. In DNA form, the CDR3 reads TGTGCCAGCAGTGAAAATCCCTACACTGAAGCTTTCTTT. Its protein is CASSENPYTEAFF.

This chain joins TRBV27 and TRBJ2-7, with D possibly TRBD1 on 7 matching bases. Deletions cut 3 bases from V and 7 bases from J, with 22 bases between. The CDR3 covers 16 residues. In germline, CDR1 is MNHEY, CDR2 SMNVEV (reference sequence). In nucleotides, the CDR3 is TGTGCCAGCAGTTTTATAGGGGTGGAGGGGGCTAGTGAGCAGTACTTC. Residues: CASSFIGVEGASEQYF.

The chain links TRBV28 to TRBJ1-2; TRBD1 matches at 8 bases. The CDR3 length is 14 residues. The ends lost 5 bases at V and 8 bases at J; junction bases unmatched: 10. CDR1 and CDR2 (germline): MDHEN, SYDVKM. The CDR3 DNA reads TGTGCCAGCAGTCCAGGACAGGGAGGTTACGGCTACACCTTC. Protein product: CASSPGQGGYGYTF.

The CDR3, as DNA: TGTGCCAGCAGCCTTCCCGGGGGAGACACTGAAGCTTTCTTT. It specifies CASSLPGGDTEAFF. The chain combines TRBV4-2 with TRBJ1-1, with D possibly being TRBD1 (5 bases). Trimming removed 4 bases from V and 3 bases from J, with 12 bases in between. Germline V gives CDR1 LGHNA, CDR2 YNFKEQ. The CDR3 spans 14 residues.

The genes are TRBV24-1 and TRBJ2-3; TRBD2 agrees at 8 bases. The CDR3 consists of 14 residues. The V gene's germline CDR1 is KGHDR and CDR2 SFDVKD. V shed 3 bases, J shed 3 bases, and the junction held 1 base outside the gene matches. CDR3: CATSDRGGTDTQYF. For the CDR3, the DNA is TGTGCCACCAGTGATCGGGGGGGGACAGATACGCAGTATTTT.

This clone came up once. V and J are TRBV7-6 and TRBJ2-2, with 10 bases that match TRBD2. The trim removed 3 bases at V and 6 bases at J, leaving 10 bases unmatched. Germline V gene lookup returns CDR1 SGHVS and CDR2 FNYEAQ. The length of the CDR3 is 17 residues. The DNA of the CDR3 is TGTGCCAGCAGCTTTTTGGAGAGCGGGAGGGGATCCGGGGAGCTGTTTTTT. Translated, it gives CASSFLESGRGSGELFF.

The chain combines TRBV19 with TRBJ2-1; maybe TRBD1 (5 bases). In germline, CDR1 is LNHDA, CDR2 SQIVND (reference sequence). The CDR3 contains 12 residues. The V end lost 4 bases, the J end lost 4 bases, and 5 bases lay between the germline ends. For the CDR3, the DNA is TGTGCCAGTAGTAAGGGGTACAATGAGCAGTTCTTC. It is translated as CASSKGYNEQFF.

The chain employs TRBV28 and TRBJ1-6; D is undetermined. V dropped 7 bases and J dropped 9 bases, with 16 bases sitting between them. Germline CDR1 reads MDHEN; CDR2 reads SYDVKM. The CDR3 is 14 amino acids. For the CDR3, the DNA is TGTGCCAGCACTCCCCGGCGCGGGTTTTCACCCCTCCACTTT. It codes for CASTPRRGFSPLHF.

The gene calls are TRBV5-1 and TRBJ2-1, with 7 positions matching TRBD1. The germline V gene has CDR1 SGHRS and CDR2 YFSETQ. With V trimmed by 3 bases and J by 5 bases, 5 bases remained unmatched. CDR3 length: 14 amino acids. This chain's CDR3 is CASSYRGQNNEQFF. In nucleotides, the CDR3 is TGCGCCAGCAGCTATAGGGGACAGAACAATGAGCAGTTCTTC. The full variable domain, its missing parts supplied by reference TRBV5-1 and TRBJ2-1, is KAGVTQTPRYLIKTRGQQVTLSCSPISGHRSVSWYQQTPGQGLQFLFEYFSETQRNKGNFPGRFSGRQFSNSRSEMNVSTLELGDSALYLCASSYRGQNNEQFFGPGTRLTVL.

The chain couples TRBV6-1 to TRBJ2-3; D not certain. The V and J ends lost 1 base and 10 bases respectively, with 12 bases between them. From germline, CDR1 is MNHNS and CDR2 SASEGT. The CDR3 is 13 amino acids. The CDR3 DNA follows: TGTGCCAGCAGTGAAGTTGGAGTAGCTGCGCAGTATTTT. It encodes CASSEVGVAAQYF.

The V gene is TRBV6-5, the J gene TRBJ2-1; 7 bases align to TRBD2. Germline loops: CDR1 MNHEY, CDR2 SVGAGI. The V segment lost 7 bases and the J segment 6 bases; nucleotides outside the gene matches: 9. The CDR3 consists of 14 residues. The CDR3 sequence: CASKEASGTNEQFF. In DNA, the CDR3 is TGTGCCAGCAAGGAGGCTAGCGGAACCAATGAGCAGTTCTTC.